This T cell receptor (beta chain) was recovered during a study of blood T cells in healthy people across ages (dated by TCRdb to about 2015). For the wider study: In model experiments, template switching captured roughly one uniquely barcoded TCR beta cDNA molecule for every two T cells. The donors were split into four age groups: young (average 16 years), middle-aged (nearly 40), aged (roughly 60) and long-lived (under 85). Using deep sequencing normalized with unique cDNA molecular identifiers, the study measured how TCR beta repertoire diversity changes with age. Using the same blood draw, the study looked at two additional independent replicas of 1 million unique cDNA reads for two donors, one aged 18 to 30 and the other aged 80 or older.

Library prep was done by 5' RACE. The run used an Illumina HiSeq 2500. A second PCR of about 6 to 11 cycles was performed with a sample-barcoded 5' primer and a J-beta primer mix. A unique molecular identifier was introduced onto each TCR beta cDNA molecule by a template-switch 5' adaptor carrying 12 random nucleotides. Each sample yielded at least 2.5 million CDR3-containing paired-end reads. The Mint cDNA synthesis kit, primed by a TRBC-specific oligonucleotide, was used to synthesize first-strand cDNA from all RNA. Following uracil-DNA glycosylase treatment, a first 18-cycle PCR with universal primers M1SS and BC2_uni_R was performed on all cDNA. Per the authors' processing: For normalization, 1 million high-quality reads were randomly selected from each sample, with every read carrying a distinct molecular identifier. Reads sharing molecular identifiers were discarded rather than binned into consensus sequences. MiTCR, with a Q25 quality threshold and the strictest error-elimination algorithm, was used for CDR3 identification, clonotype clustering and error correction. A nonparametric unseen species model with Euler transformation was used to estimate a lower bound on total TCR beta diversity. In TCRdb, the public reads were trimmed at Q25 with fastp and aligned with MiXCR, with productive beta chains retained. Entries are consolidated by CDR3 protein sequence, retaining the most common genes and DNA. These V and J calls are TCRdb output, not the study's own analysis. This sample comprises approximately 780,000 distinct CDR3 sequences, roughly 25% of them detected only once. 2.5% to 3.5% of the sample comes from the top ten.

Overall study results and their limits: Observed TCR beta diversity per million T cells fell roughly linearly with age, and a significant reduction was already apparent by age about 43. Because the CMV infection status of the donors was unknown, age-related changes in expanded clonotypes may potentially have been confounded. Compared with the aged group, the long-lived group had more naive CD4+ T cells, fewer expanded clones and increased TCR diversity, a pattern suggesting age selection. Because profiling used bulk unsorted PBMCs, naive and antigen-experienced compartments could not be compared conclusively. Total diversity estimates from one million sequenced T cells were considered lower bounds and underestimates. There was a strong correlation between observed TCR beta diversity and the percentage of naive T cells measured by flow cytometry.

V loses 3 bases of germline sequence and J loses 2 bases, and the interval between the two ends is 9 bases. The germline V gene (reference sequence) sets CDR1 to SGHAT and CDR2 to FQDESV. Inclusive of the bounding cysteine and phenylalanine, the CDR3 is 14 residues long. Only CDR3 DNA is held: 42 bases, read in frame from base 1. The donors were under 40 Caucasian individuals from Russia, aged roughly 6 to 90 years, who were systemically healthy. Ten milliliters of peripheral blood were drawn from each donor into EDTA-treated Vacutainer tubes. PBMCs were isolated by Ficoll-Paque density-gradient centrifugation, with at least 6 million obtained per sample. Trizol reagent was used to extract total RNA from PBMCs, with at least 6 micrograms per sample. The percentages of naive CD45RAhigh/CD27high T cells were determined by flow cytometry on a PBMC aliquot from every donor. This clonotype turned up a few times. Its antigen target is currently unknown. Within one base of it there is no much larger clone, and no base qualities were kept.

This same sample was also taken into another study, of T cells of mothers and their children. The second investigation adds: The donors were nine systemically healthy Caucasian individuals, made up of three mothers and their six children. cDNA synthesis used all of the extracted RNA, with about 1.5 ug of RNA in each 15 ul reaction. In the second PCR, the M1S primer added sample barcodes and 2-4 random nucleotides. Each mother yielded over 8.5 million TCR beta CDR3 reads and each child 3 million or so reads. TCR recombination output is similarly shaped by thymic selection in related and unrelated pairs, with a minor effect exerted by inherited differences. Related mother-child pairs always showed normalized repertoire overlap that was slightly higher than in unrelated mother-child pairs, though the difference was never significant. No persistent microchimeric T cell clones were found, with a detection sensitivity of roughly 100 clones per million clonotypes. To look for features that set related mother-child pairs apart from unrelated individuals, the researchers ran deep NGS to compare the TCR beta repertoires of mothers and children. Mothers averaged roughly 40 +/- 4 years of age and children averaged about 10 +/- 4 years. After adapters were ligated using NEBNext reagents, the libraries underwent 100+100 nt paired-end sequencing on an Illumina HiSeq 2000. Mother and child libraries were prepared a month apart and sequenced in separate runs to prevent cross-contamination. Between about 500,000 and 2,300,000 distinct TCR beta clonotypes were identified per donor. Naive TCR beta clonotypes were estimated from low-frequency clonotypes matched to each donor's FACS-determined naive share, without sorting.

The TCR originated in a boy under 18 in good health. Recombination connected TRBV11-1 to TRBJ2-3; the D gene cannot be named for sure. Sample: blood. At the DNA level, the sequence is TGTGCCAGCAGCTTGCAGCATTCCACAGATACGCAGTATTTT. Its coded protein is CASSLQHSTDTQYF.